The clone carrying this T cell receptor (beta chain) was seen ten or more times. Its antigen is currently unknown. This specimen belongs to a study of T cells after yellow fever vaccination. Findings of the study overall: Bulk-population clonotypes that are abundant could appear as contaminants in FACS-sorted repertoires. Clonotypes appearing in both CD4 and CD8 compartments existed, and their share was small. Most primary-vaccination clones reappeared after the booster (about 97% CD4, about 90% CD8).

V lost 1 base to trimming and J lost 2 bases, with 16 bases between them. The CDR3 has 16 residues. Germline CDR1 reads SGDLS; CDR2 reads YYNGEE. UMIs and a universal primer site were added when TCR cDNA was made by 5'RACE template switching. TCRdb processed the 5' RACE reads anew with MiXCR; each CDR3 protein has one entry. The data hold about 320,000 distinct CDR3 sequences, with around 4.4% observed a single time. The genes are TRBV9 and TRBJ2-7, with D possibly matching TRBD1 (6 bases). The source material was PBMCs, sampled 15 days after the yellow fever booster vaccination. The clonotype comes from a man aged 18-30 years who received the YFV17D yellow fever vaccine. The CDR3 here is CASSVRAGQGPYEQYF. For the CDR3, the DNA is TGTGCCAGCAGCGTAAGGGCAGGGCAGGGGCCCTACGAGCAGTACTTC.